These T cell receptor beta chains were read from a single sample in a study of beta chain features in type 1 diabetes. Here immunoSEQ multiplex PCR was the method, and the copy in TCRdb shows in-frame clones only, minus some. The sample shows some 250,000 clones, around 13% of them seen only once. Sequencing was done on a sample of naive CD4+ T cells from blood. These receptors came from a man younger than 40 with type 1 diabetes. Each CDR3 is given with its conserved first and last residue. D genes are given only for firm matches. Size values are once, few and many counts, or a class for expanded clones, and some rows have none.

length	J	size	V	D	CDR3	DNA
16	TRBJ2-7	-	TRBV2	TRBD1	CASSLPPGQASYEQYF	TGTGCCAGCAGCCTCCCGCCGGGACAGGCCTCCTACGAGCAGTACTTC
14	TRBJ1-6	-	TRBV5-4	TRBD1	CASSLTGGNSPLHF	TGTGCCAGCAGCCTGACAGGGGGGAATTCACCCCTCCACTTT
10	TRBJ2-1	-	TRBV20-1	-	CSVRDNEQFF	TGCAGTGTCCGCGACAATGAGCAGTTCTTC
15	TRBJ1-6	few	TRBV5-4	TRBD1	CASSVRDRGDSPLHF	TGTGCCAGCAGCGTACGGGACAGGGGAGATTCACCCCTCCACTTT
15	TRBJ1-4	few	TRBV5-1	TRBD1	CASSFRTGGNEKLFF	TGCGCCAGCAGCTTTCGGACAGGTGGGAATGAAAAACTGTTTTTT
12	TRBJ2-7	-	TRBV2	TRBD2	CASRERGREQYF	TGTGCCAGCAGGGAGCGGGGGCGGGAGCAGTACTTC
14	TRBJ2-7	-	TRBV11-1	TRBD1	CASSTSGTAYEQYF	TGTGCCAGCAGCACATCCGGGACAGCCTACGAGCAGTACTTC
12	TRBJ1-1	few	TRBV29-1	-	CSVRQSNTEAFF	TGCAGCGTTCGACAGTCGAACACTGAAGCTTTCTTT
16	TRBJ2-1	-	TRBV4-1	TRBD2	CASSQDVAGGYNEQFF	TGCGCCAGCAGCCAAGACGTAGCGGGAGGTTACAATGAGCAGTTCTTC
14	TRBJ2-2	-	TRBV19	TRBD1	CASSETGDAGELFF	TGTGCCAGTAGTGAGACAGGGGACGCCGGGGAGCTGTTTTTT
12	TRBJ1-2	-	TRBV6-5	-	CASSRSGYGYTF	TGTGCCAGCAGCCGGAGCGGCTATGGCTACACCTTC
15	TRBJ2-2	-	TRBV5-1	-	CASSVPGAGTGELFF	TGCGCCAGCAGCGTTCCGGGAGCTGGCACCGGGGAGCTGTTTTTT
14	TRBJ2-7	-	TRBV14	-	CASSPRRGGHEQYF	TGTGCCAGCAGCCCTCGGAGGGGGGGACACGAGCAGTACTTC
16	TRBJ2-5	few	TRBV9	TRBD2	CASSVAGTSGKDTQYF	TGTGCCAGCAGCGTGGCCGGGACTAGCGGGAAGGATACCCAGTACTTC
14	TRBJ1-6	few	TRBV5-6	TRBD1	CASSRNRGESPLHF	TGTGCCAGCAGCCGTAACAGGGGTGAGTCACCCCTCCACTTT
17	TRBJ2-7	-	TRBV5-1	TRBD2	CASSLRASGAPTYEQYF	TGCGCCAGCAGCTTGAGGGCTAGCGGGGCCCCTACCTACGAGCAGTACTTC
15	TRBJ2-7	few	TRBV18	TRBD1	CASSPAGTGVYEQYF	TGTGCCAGCTCACCGGCCGGGACAGGGGTCTACGAGCAGTACTTC
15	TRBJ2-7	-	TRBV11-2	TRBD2	CASRGTSGGSYEQYF	TGTGCCAGCAGAGGGACTAGCGGGGGCTCCTACGAGCAGTACTTC
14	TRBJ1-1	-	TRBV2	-	CASAAGRSGTEAFF	TGTGCCAGCGCGGCAGGGCGGTCGGGCACTGAAGCTTTCTTT
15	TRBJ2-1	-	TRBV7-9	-	CASSLGTSSINEQFF	TGTGCCAGCAGCTTAGGAACTAGCAGTATCAATGAGCAGTTCTTC
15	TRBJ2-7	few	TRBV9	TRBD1	CASSFQGAGPSEQYF	TGTGCCAGCAGCTTCCAGGGGGCCGGACCCTCCGAGCAGTACTTC
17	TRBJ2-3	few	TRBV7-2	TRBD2	CASSLFSAGGPEDTQYF	TGTGCCAGCAGCTTATTCTCAGCGGGGGGGCCGGAAGATACGCAGTATTTT
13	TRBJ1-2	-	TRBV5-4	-	CASSLPGRNGYTF	TGTGCCAGCAGCTTGCCAGGGAGGAATGGCTACACCTTC
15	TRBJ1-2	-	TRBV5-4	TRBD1	CASSATGQGGYGYTF	TGTGCCAGCAGCGCTACAGGACAGGGAGGCTATGGCTACACCTTC
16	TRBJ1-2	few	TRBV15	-	CATSRDPGSGRDGYTF	TGTGCCACCAGCAGAGATCCCGGTTCAGGGCGAGATGGCTACACCTTC
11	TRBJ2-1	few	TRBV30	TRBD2	CAWSAAGAGFF	TGTGCCTGGAGCGCGGCGGGAGCGGGGTTCTTC
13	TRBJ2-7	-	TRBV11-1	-	CASSQTENYEQYF	TGTGCCAGCAGCCAAACAGAAAACTACGAGCAGTACTTC
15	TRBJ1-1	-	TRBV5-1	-	CASSYSRDMNTEAFF	TGCGCCAGCAGCTATAGTCGGGACATGAACACTGAAGCTTTCTTT
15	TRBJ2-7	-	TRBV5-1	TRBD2	CASSLATSGGYEQYF	TGCGCCAGCAGCTTGGCTACTAGCGGGGGCTACGAGCAGTACTTC
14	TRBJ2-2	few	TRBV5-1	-	CASNQLSNTGELFF	TGCGCCAGCAACCAACTATCGAACACCGGGGAGCTGTTTTTT
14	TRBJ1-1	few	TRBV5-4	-	CASREGGSGTEAFF	TGTGCCAGCAGGGAGGGAGGGTCGGGGACTGAAGCTTTCTTT
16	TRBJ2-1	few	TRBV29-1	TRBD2	CSVEVLAGIRGNEQFF	TGCAGCGTTGAAGTACTAGCGGGAATCCGAGGCAATGAGCAGTTCTTC
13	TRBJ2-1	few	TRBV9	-	CASSVRGGNEQFF	TGTGCCAGCAGCGTAAGGGGAGGCAATGAGCAGTTCTTC
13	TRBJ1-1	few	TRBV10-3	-	CAISESPGTEAFF	TGTGCCATCAGTGAGTCTCCAGGCACTGAAGCTTTCTTT
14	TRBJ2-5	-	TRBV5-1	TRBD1	CASSLGQGKETQYF	TGCGCCAGCAGCTTAGGACAGGGCAAAGAGACCCAGTACTTC
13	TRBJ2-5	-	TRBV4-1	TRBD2	CASSLAGAQTQYF	TGCGCCAGCAGCTTAGCGGGAGCGCAAACCCAGTACTTC
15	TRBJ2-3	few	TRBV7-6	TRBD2	CASSPRGGDADTQYF	TGTGCCAGCAGCCCCCGGGGGGGCGATGCGGATACGCAGTATTTT